This T cell receptor beta chain was identified during a study of vaccination and CD4 T cells after COVID-19. Germline CDR1 and CDR2: SGHDN and FVKESK. This CDR3 comprises 13 residues. Trimming took off 0 bases at V and 5 bases at J, with 7 bases between the two ends. Overall study findings and caveats: Spike mono-reactive clones accounted for 304 of the 307 vaccine-specific clones found in convalescent patients.

As to this clonotype: Its antigen is currently unknown.

The Oncomine TCR Beta short-read assay sequenced DNA from cultured CD4+ T cells. TCRdb called the PCR reads again in MiXCR, with one record for every CDR3 protein. This sample has some 7,000 distinct CDR3 sequences, with 40% to 45% found just once. Stated treatment: roughly 11-day PBMC culture with coronavirus spike peptide pools or control peptides (ViraFEST assay). From the unexposed donor, CD4+ T cells were collected ahead of the COVID-19 pandemic (2011-2018). The TCR was taken from a human donor in good health. The V call is TRBV14, the J call TRBJ1-1; D not resolved. Sequenced input: CD4+ T cells from blood, cultured in vitro. The CDR3, as DNA: TGTGCCAGCAGCCAAGATAGGGCTACTGAAGCTTTCTTT. Residues: CASSQDRATEAFF.